This record covers a single T cell receptor beta chain. Its matching antigen is unknown. This record comes from a study of beta chain features in type 1 diabetes. Every isolated RNA sample was fully reverse transcribed, so sequencing captured expressed TCRB transcripts. The protocol was immunoSEQ multiplex PCR, while the TCRdb copy is restricted to in-frame clones and leaves out a portion. This table holds 45,000 to 60,000 clones, 60% to 70% found once. About 100 mL of blood, on average, came from one heparinised draw per donor. It was via CD45RO/CCR7/CD25/CD127/CD95/CD27 that CD4+ naive, central memory, regulatory and stem cell-like memory cells were sorted. Study-wide results and limits: TCRB CDR3 length was moderately but significantly reduced in all four CD4+ subsets of Type 1 diabetes patients. VDJ junctions from patients with type 1 diabetes contained fewer insertions and more deletions. Comparison showed that naive, central memory and Treg TCRB repertoires appeared more similar among patients than among healthy donors.

The receptor's source is a woman under 40 with type 1 diabetes. Material for sequencing was stem cell memory CD4+ T cells from blood.

The CDR3 DNA is TGTGCCAGCAGCGTAGCTGAGGCTCTAGCGGGACCCGATGAGCAGTTCTTC. Encoded protein: CASSVAEALAGPDEQFF. The rearrangement links TRBV9 to TRBJ2-1, with 9 positions matching TRBD2. The CDR3 is made up of 17 amino acids. Trimming took 0 bases from V and 8 from J; bases not matched to a gene: 12. CDR1 and CDR2 (germline): SGDLS, YYNGEE.